The 3 T cell receptor beta chains below all came from one sample that was sequenced in a study of OX40 agonist ivuxolimab in advanced cancers. Assay: immunoSEQ multiplex PCR; the TCRdb copy retains only in-frame clones and omits some. The sample has some 59,000 clones; 80% to 90% are singletons. The sample here was CD4+ or CD8+ T cells sorted from blood, taken in a trial of the OX40 agonist ivuxolimab. These receptors all come from an adult with an advanced solid tumor such as melanoma, head and neck, liver or kidney cancer.

The rearrangement links TRBV5-1 to TRBJ1-1, with D uncertain. V lost 0 bases, J lost 2 bases, and 5 bases lay in between. CDR1 and CDR2 (germline): SGHRS, YFSETQ. The CDR3 consists of 13 residues. Here the CDR3 reads CASSLEENTEAFF. The DNA for the CDR3 is TGCGCCAGCAGCTTGGAGGAAAACACTGAAGCTTTCTTT. Combining the CDR3 with reference TRBV5-1 and TRBJ1-1 gives the whole variable domain KAGVTQTPRYLIKTRGQQVTLSCSPISGHRSVSWYQQTPGQGLQFLFEYFSETQRNKGNFPGRFSGRQFSNSRSEMNVSTLELGDSALYLCASSLEENTEAFFGQGTRLTVV.

The chain combines TRBV6-1 with TRBJ2-1, with 8 bases identical to TRBD1. The V gene's germline CDR1 is MNHNS and CDR2 SASEGT. Trimming removed 5 bases from V and 5 bases from J; junction bases left unmatched: 2. The CDR3 is 13 amino acids. The CDR3 region is CASSKTGDNEQFF. The CDR3 nucleotides read TGTGCCAGCAGTAAGACAGGGGACAATGAGCAGTTCTTC.

In its sample, this clone was seen once. The chain joins TRBV15 to TRBJ1-1; D gene unclear. V shed 3 bases and J shed 0 bases, with 11 bases lying between them. CDR3 length: 15 amino acids. Germline V gene lookup returns CDR1 LNHNV and CDR2 YYDKDF (reference sequence). In nucleotides, the CDR3 is TGTGCCACCAGCAGCCAAAGAGGCATGAACACTGAAGCTTTCTTT. Protein: CATSSQRGMNTEAFF.